This TCR beta chain stems from a study of cytomegalovirus exposure and HLA in healthy donors listed by TCRdb under 2017. With regard to the full study: According to a later analysis, one platform produced both the 100 to 150 validation repertoires and the 730 or so repertoires of the first cohort. High-throughput TCR immunosequencing, statistical association of individual TCRs with disease status, and machine learning were combined to predict cytomegalovirus infection status. The study aimed to test whether cataloging public T cell receptors could reveal signatures of past pathogen exposure. A separate validation cohort of about 110 different subjects was used in addition to the 666-subject first cohort. The full study reports these points: In vitro tests confirmed that a few of the cytomegalovirus-associated TCR beta chains recognize cytomegalovirus antigens. The authors suggested that the approach could potentially be extended to other disease states and immunological phenotypes. In the study, some 160 TCR beta chains were listed as associated with cytomegalovirus. Of the cluster scores, approximately 95% were above 0 in a later analysis, which found that TCRs clustered in the first cohort also tended to co-occur in the approximately 120 validation repertoires. The classifier was reported to diagnose cytomegalovirus status with high specificity and sensitivity in both the original cohort and the validation cohort. A later analysis lacked HLA typing for the validation cohort, so it scored co-occurrence in that cohort across all 120 or so repertoires. Most TCR sequences were seen in very few donors, while some public TCRs were found in many individuals.

The donors were included in the validation cohort of roughly 130 subjects, a group kept apart from the roughly 690-subject first cohort. As for this clone: The antigen it recognizes is unknown. No much larger clonotype is one base removed from it; base qualities were not supplied.

The CDR3, cysteine through phenylalanine, is 17 amino acids long. The sequence is cut down to CDR3 DNA, 51 bases in frame from base 1. V has 1 base trimmed and J has 5 bases trimmed; junction bases matching no gene number 8. Reading the germline V gene (reference sequence) gives CDR1 MNHEY and CDR2 SMNVEV. Library preparation used the immunoSEQ multiplex PCR assay. The study's own analysis went as follows. A statistical classification framework was built for diagnosing cytomegalovirus status from the catalog of TCR beta chain sequences. The source is immuneACCESS, and TCRdb retained only in-frame sequences with V and J called. Part of the clones is not carried over; for the studies checked, unresolved V genes explain less than half of this, and the remainder is unexplained. The V and J calls and the clone size are those of that table, but D and trimming were determined from the DNA. The sample profile shows around 350,000 clones; roughly 89% of them were found once. The ten biggest clones cover 0.83% of the sample.

The sample was PBMCs. The sequence was collected from a woman younger than 30 in good health and CMV-seronegative. Recombination connected TRBV27 to TRBJ2-2, and 9 junctional nucleotides match TRBD2. Read as DNA, the sequence is TGTGCCAGCAGTTTATATGGCGGGAGGGGTTTAACCGGGGAGCTGTTTTTT. Its protein reads: CASSLYGGRGLTGELFF.